The 26 T cell receptor beta chains below all came from one sample that was sequenced in a study of spatial heterogeneity in lung cancer. Regarding the study as a whole: It was found that expanded intratumoral alpha and beta TCR counts tracked tumor mutation counts.

MiXCR, run by TCRdb on the 5' RACE reads, gives a single entry per CDR3 protein. The sample comprises 1,300 to 1,500 distinct CDR3 sequences, 13% of which are singletons, and approximately 17% rests with the top ten. Their antigen targets remain unknown. Time point indicated: sample taken at primary tumor resection. Sequenced here: lung tumor tissue, sampled at surgery. The receptors here all came from a female donor with early-stage non-small cell lung cancer.

This clonotype was found a few times. This beta chain lies outside the target of a library built for alpha chains; its clone size means little. This chain uses TRBV29-1 with TRBJ2-5, with D possibly TRBD1 on 6 matching bases. This CDR3 is built from 12 residues. CDR1 is SQVTM, CDR2 ANQGSEA, per germline. Trimming stripped 6 bases from V and 3 bases from J, with 11 bases between. CDR3 DNA: TGCAGCGTCAGGGGAGTTGAAGAGACCCAGTACTTC. Translation gives CSVRGVEETQYF.

This clonotype is categorized as medium-sized. Since it is a stray read in a library aimed at alpha chains, this beta chain has a size that is not meaningful. The V call is TRBV7-9, the J call TRBJ2-3; 10 bases match TRBD2. V lost 5 bases and J lost 6; bases outside the gene matches: 11. Germline CDR1 and CDR2: SEHNR and FQNEAQ (reference sequence). The CDR3 has 16 amino acids. The CDR3 coding sequence is TGTGCCAGCAGCACTCTAGCGGGAGTCCCCCGGGATACGCAGTATTTT. This translates into CASSTLAGVPRDTQYF.

This clonotype rates as medium-sized (0.01 to 0.1%). This beta chain is a stray sequence in a library constructed for alpha chains; its clone size is not meaningful. The gene calls are TRBV4-1 and TRBJ2-1; D is possibly TRBD2 (6 bases). The germline V gene has CDR1 MGHRA and CDR2 YSYEKL. The CDR3 is 14 residues long. Trimming left V 4 bases short and J 1 base short, with 8 bases between. The CDR3 reads CASSRDWSYNEQFF. CDR3 coding DNA: TGCGCCAGCAGCCGGGACTGGTCCTACAATGAGCAGTTCTTC.

This clonotype rates as medium-sized. For a library built for alpha chains, this beta chain is a stray read; little rests on its size. The genes are TRBV5-1 and TRBJ1-6, with D possibly TRBD1 on 6 matching bases. V lost 4 bases to trimming and J lost 3 bases, with 11 bases between them. The CDR3 loop spans 15 amino acids. Germline V CDR1 and CDR2: SGHRS, YFSETQ. The CDR3, as DNA: TGCGCCAGCAGCCTGGGGGCCAGCTATAATTCACCCCTCCACTTT. Its protein product is CASSLGASYNSPLHF.

In its sample, this clonotype was seen many times. The size of this beta chain means little, since it is a stray read in a library made for alpha chains. The chain has TRBV21-1 and TRBJ2-2; TRBD2 reflects the table's D call only, with no check against the DNA. TRBV21-1 is labeled a pseudogene. The CDR3 totals 19 residues. Here the CDR3 reads CASSKVSRTSGSRVGELFF. Written as DNA, the CDR3 is TGTGCCAGCAGCAAAGTTAGCAGGACTAGCGGGAGTCGCGTCGGGGAGCTGTTTTTT.

This clonotype is labeled as medium-sized. Little can be read into the size of this beta chain, an off-target read in a library designed for alpha chains. This rearrangement joins TRBV29-1 to TRBJ1-1; 10 nucleotides agree with TRBD1. There are 13 residues in the CDR3. J was trimmed by 1 base and V by 8 bases; bases with no gene match: 4. CDR1 and CDR2 (germline): SQVTM, ANQGSEA. In nucleotides, the CDR3 is TGCAGCTTCCGGACAGGGGGGAACACTGAAGCTTTCTTT. Protein sequence: CSFRTGGNTEAFF.

This clonotype is classed as large. This beta chain was picked up by a library intended for alpha chains and is off target, so its count carries little meaning. The CDR3 DNA reads TGCAGTGCGGAGGGACAGGGGACCTCCTACGAGCAGTACTTC. Its translation: CSAEGQGTSYEQYF. This chain links TRBV20-1 with TRBJ2-7; 10 nucleotides match TRBD1. The V segment lost 6 bases and the J segment 0 bases; nucleotides outside the gene matches: 5. CDR3 length: 14 residues. CDR1 is DFQATT, CDR2 SNEGSKA, per germline (reference sequence).

Remarks on this clonotype: Since the library was made to target alpha chains, this beta chain is a stray read and its abundance is not meaningful. The CDR3 DNA follows: TGCAGCGTGGGGTCCCTTAACCAAGAGACCCAGTACTTC. The encoded protein is CSVGSLNQETQYF. The chain carries TRBV29-1 and TRBJ2-5, with unresolved D. Looked up from germline, CDR1 is SQVTM and CDR2 is ANQGSEA. Deletions cut 6 bases from V and 0 bases from J, with 11 bases between. CDR3 length equals 13 residues.

Comments on this clonotype: Because this beta chain is a stray read in a library intended to capture alpha chains, its abundance should not be given much weight. The chain carries TRBV12-3 or TRBV12-4 and TRBJ2-7, with unresolved D. V dropped 2 bases and J dropped 1 base, with 18 bases sitting between them. The CDR3 is 17 residues long. The CDR3 bases are TGTGCCAGCAGTTTATATTTCTCGGCAGCTACTTCCTACGAGCAGTACTTC. Amino acid sequence: CASSLYFSAATSYEQYF.

Relative to its sample, this clonotype is medium-sized. Within a library made for alpha chains, this beta chain is off target, and its count is uninformative. CDR3 protein: CASGAGGPREQFF. The CDR3 DNA reads as TGTGCCAGCGGTGCGGGAGGGCCAAGGGAGCAGTTCTTC. The chain joins TRBV9 to TRBJ2-1; 9 nucleotides align to TRBD2. The ends lost 7 bases at V and 10 bases at J; junction bases unmatched: 9. The germline gives CDR1 SGDLS, CDR2 YYNGEE. The CDR3 runs to 13 residues.

Sample share makes this clonotype medium-sized. This beta chain turned up in a library designed for alpha chains; as an off-target read, its abundance says little. The chain employs TRBV7-2 and TRBJ2-2, with 8 bases lining up with TRBD1. Germline CDR1 SGHTA, CDR2 FQGNSA. J lost 7 bases, V lost 2 bases, and 3 bases had no gene match. The CDR3 length is 14 residues. The CDR3 DNA sequence: TGTGCCAGCAGCTTATCAGGGGGCGGCGGGGAGCTGTTTTTT. This gives the protein CASSLSGGGGELFF.

This clonotype is medium-sized by share. This beta chain represents an off-target read in a library built for alpha chains; its size is of limited meaning. The rearrangement joins TRBV7-2 to TRBJ2-5; the match to TRBD1 covers 7 bases. V gave up 3 bases and J gave up 5 bases; unmatched junction bases: 9. Germline V gene lookup returns CDR1 SGHTA and CDR2 FQGNSA. CDR3 size: 15 residues. CDR3 in DNA: TGTGCCAGCAGCTTTAATACAGGGGTAGGGGAGACCCAGTACTTC. Residues: CASSFNTGVGETQYF.

This clonotype is deemed medium-sized. The library was designed around alpha chains, so this beta chain is a stray read whose abundance carries little weight. CDR3 amino acids: CATSDPSRAGRDYTF. DNA of the CDR3: TGTGCCACCAGTGATCCAAGCCGGGCGGGGAGGGACTACACCTTC. This sequence joins TRBV24-1 and TRBJ1-2; D gene uncertain. This CDR3 is 15 amino acids long. V was cut by 3 bases and J by 10 bases, with 20 bases left in between. Germline V gene lookup returns CDR1 KGHDR and CDR2 SFDVKD.

This clonotype is termed medium-sized. Because the library targeted alpha chains, this beta chain is an off-target read whose size means little. The chain has TRBV5-4 and TRBJ2-7; D unresolved. The V end was cut by 0 bases, the J end by 5 bases, with 9 bases between. The CDR3 contains 13 residues. Germline CDR1 reads SGHNT; CDR2 reads YYREEE (reference sequence). CDR3 nucleotides: TGTGCCAGCAGCTTGGCCGGAGAGGACGAGCAGTACTTC. It codes for CASSLAGEDEQYF.

Comment on this clonotype: This beta chain is an off-target read within a library intended for alpha chains, so its frequency means little. The rearrangement joins TRBV30 to TRBJ2-3; the match to TRBD1 covers 8 bases. The CDR3 consists of 14 residues. The germline V gene has CDR1 GTSNPN and CDR2 SVGIG (reference sequence). Trimming removed 5 bases from V and 1 base from J; junction bases left unmatched: 5. The CDR3 nucleotides are TGTGCCTGGGGGACGGGACAGGGCACAGATACGCAGTATTTT. Encoded protein: CAWGTGQGTDTQYF.

This clonotype is medium-sized (0.01 to 0.1%) in the sample. A library prepared for alpha chains yielded this beta chain as an off-target read; its size is of little meaning. J is TRBJ2-5 and V is TRBV29-1; the match to TRBD2 covers 8 bases. The CDR3 has 15 amino acids. Per germline, CDR1 SQVTM and CDR2 ANQGSEA. J lost 0 bases, V lost 7 bases, and 10 bases had no gene match. The CDR3 DNA reads as TGCAGCGCCGAGCCGGGGGGGGGCTACCAAGAGACCCAGTACTTC. This gives the protein CSAEPGGGYQETQYF.

Relative to its sample, this clonotype is medium-sized. Since the library was made to target alpha chains, this beta chain is a stray read and its abundance is not meaningful. This chain links TRBV11-2 with TRBJ2-6, with a weak D call TRBD1 (6 bases). V lost 2 bases to trimming and J lost 0 bases, with 17 bases between them. Germline V CDR1 and CDR2: SGHAT, FQNNGV. The CDR3 consists of 19 residues. The CDR3 spells CASSLILGDTNSGANVLTF. The CDR3 DNA is TGTGCCAGCAGCTTAATTCTTGGGGACACCAACTCTGGGGCCAACGTCCTGACTTTC.

This clonotype is medium-sized (0.01 to 0.1%) by share. Because the library targeted alpha chains, this beta chain is an off-target read whose size means little. The gene calls are TRBV19 and TRBJ1-5; 7 bases are a match to TRBD1. J lost 0 bases, V lost 8 bases, and 10 bases had no gene match. The CDR3 is 16 amino acids. The germline V gene has CDR1 LNHDA and CDR2 SQIVND (reference sequence). CDR3 amino acids: CASRGGDRISNQPQHF. CDR3 DNA sequence: TGTGCCAGTCGAGGGGGGGACAGAATTAGCAATCAGCCCCAGCATTTT.

By frequency in the sample, this clonotype is large. The size of this beta chain means little, since it is a stray read in a library made for alpha chains. The CDR3 region has the DNA TGTGCCAGCAGCTTAAATCCGCCGGGGGCGAGTTACGAGCAGTACTTC. It specifies CASSLNPPGASYEQYF. The J gene is TRBJ2-7, the V gene TRBV7-2; D may be TRBD1 or TRBD2 (6 bases each). Per the germline V gene, CDR1 is SGHTA and CDR2 is FQGNSA. Trimming shortened V by 2 bases and J by 4 bases, and 18 bases separated the two germline ends. The CDR3 length is 16 residues. The variable domain in full, completed from reference TRBV7-2 and TRBJ2-7, reads GAGVSQSPSNKVTEKGKDVELRCDPISGHTALYWYRQSLGQGLEFLIYFQGNSAPDKSGLPSDRFSAERTGGSVSTLTIQRTQQEDSAVYLCASSLNPPGASYEQYFGPGTRLTVT.

With respect to this clonotype: This beta chain lies outside the target of a library built for alpha chains; its clone size means little. This chain joins TRBV30 and TRBJ2-7; weak D call: TRBD2 (5 bases). Germline CDR1 and CDR2: GTSNPN and SVGIG (reference sequence). V was pared by 0 bases and J by 1 base, with 10 bases between. This CDR3 spans 14 amino acids. The CDR3, as DNA: TGTGCCTGGAGTGTGGAGGCGGAATCCTACGAGCAGTACTTC. This encodes CAWSVEAESYEQYF. Full variable domain (missing parts from reference TRBV30 and TRBJ2-7): SQTIHQWPATLVQPVGSPLSLECTVEGTSNPNLYWYRQAAGRGLQLLFYSVGIGQISSEVPQNLSASRPQDRQFILSSKKLLLSDSGFYLCAWSVEAESYEQYFGPGTRLTVT.

Turning to this clonotype: This beta chain is a stray read from a library made for alpha chains; its abundance is not meaningful. CDR3 residues: CSAPVAGGIYEQYF. CDR3 nucleotides: TGCAGTGCTCCCGTAGCGGGAGGGATATACGAGCAGTACTTC. This chain uses TRBV20-1 with TRBJ2-7, with 11 bases that match TRBD2. Losses at the gene ends were 5 bases for V and 4 bases for J; bases not matched to a gene: 7. The V gene's germline CDR1 is DFQATT and CDR2 SNEGSKA (reference sequence). The CDR3 length is 14 residues.

In its sample, this clonotype is large. This beta chain appears as a stray read in a library generated for alpha chains; its size is not informative. The chain carries TRBV27 and TRBJ2-1; 9 nucleotides line up with TRBD2. The germline V gene has CDR1 MNHEY and CDR2 SMNVEV (reference sequence). The CDR3 is 17 residues long. V shed 6 bases, J shed 5 bases, and the junction held 14 bases outside the gene matches. Written as DNA, the CDR3 is TGTGCCAGCAGCCTGGGATTCCGCGGGAGGGAGAACAATGAGCAGTTCTTC. Its protein is CASSLGFRGRENNEQFF.

By frequency in the sample, this clonotype is large. Since it is a stray read in a library aimed at alpha chains, this beta chain has a size that is not meaningful. J is TRBJ1-2 and V is TRBV20-1; D is unclear. The CDR3 consists of 13 residues. V was shortened by 0 bases and J by 0 bases, with 5 bases between the two germline ends. In germline, CDR1 is DFQATT, CDR2 SNEGSKA (reference sequence). CDR3 DNA sequence: TGCAGTGCTAGAGAGGGAGCTAACTATGGCTACACCTTC. Translation: CSAREGANYGYTF.

This clonotype is medium-sized in the sample. The size of this beta chain means little, since it is a stray read in a library made for alpha chains. This chain joins TRBV6-2 or TRBV6-3 and TRBJ1-5, with 9 bases that match TRBD1. The germline CDR1 and CDR2 sequences are MNHEY and SVGEGT. The CDR3 covers 13 residues. The V and J ends lost 4 bases and 5 bases, in that order; junction bases with no gene match: 0. CDR3 sequence (DNA): TGTGCCAGCAGTTGGACAGGGGATCAGCCCCAGCATTTT. Translated: CASSWTGDQPQHF.

This clonotype rates as medium-sized. This beta chain was picked up by a library intended for alpha chains and is off target, so its count carries little meaning. J is TRBJ2-3 and V is TRBV7-2, with 9 bases identical to TRBD2. Germline V gives CDR1 SGHTA, CDR2 FQGNSA. The CDR3 has 17 amino acids. J gave up 4 bases and V 2 bases, and 10 bases lay outside the gene matches. CDR3 DNA sequence: TGTGCCAGCAGCTTAACGTATAGCGGGAGAGGGGCAGATACGCAGTATTTT. Translated, it gives CASSLTYSGRGADTQYF.

This clonotype counts as large. With the library built for alpha chains, this beta chain is off target and its frequency is not meaningful. The chain links TRBV7-9 to TRBJ2-4; 7 bases align to TRBD2. The junction had 9 bases not matched to a gene; V was cut back by 3 bases and J by 10 bases. The CDR3 covers 14 residues. CDR1 and CDR2 from the germline V gene are SEHNR and FQNEAQ (reference sequence). The CDR3 loop is CASSLEGLGRIQYF. CDR3 DNA sequence: TGTGCCAGCAGCTTGGAAGGACTAGGGAGGATTCAGTACTTC.